The 2 T cell receptor beta chains in this list originate from one sample, sequenced in a study of cytomegalovirus exposure and HLA in healthy donors. Profiling relied on immunoSEQ multiplex PCR, and the TCRdb table lists in-frame clones only, not all of them. The sample holds around 190,000 clones, 85% seen once. Sample: PBMCs. The receptors stem from a man aged 18 to 30 in good health and CMV-seropositive.

The chain employs TRBV9 and TRBJ2-7, with 13 bases fitting TRBD2. The CDR3 spans 15 residues. Germline trimming cut 4 bases from V and 7 bases from J; bases unmatched to any gene: 8. CDR1 is SGDLS and CDR2 is YYNGEE in the germline V gene. The CDR3 DNA follows: TGTGCCAGCAGCCCTGGGACTAGCGGGATAGGGGAGCAGTACTTC. It translates to CASSPGTSGIGEQYF.

The V and J genes are TRBV2 and TRBJ2-1; the match to TRBD2 covers 9 bases. V gave up 4 bases and J gave up 9 bases; unmatched junction bases: 10. Germline-derived CDR1 and CDR2 are SNHLY and FYNNEI. The CDR3 is made up of 15 amino acids. The CDR3 protein is CASSAPQTSGGEQFF. The CDR3 bases are TGTGCCAGCAGTGCCCCACAGACTAGCGGAGGTGAGCAGTTCTTC.